This note documents a single T cell receptor (beta chain) sequence. Its antigen is still unknown. CDR1 is LNHNV, CDR2 YYDKDF, per germline (reference sequence). V was pared by 1 base and J by 4 bases, with 5 bases of the junction left unmatched. CDR3 size: 15 residues. RNA extraction was followed by reverse transcription into cDNA, which acted as the sequencing template. Measured with immunoSEQ multiplex PCR; TCRdb has only the in-frame clones, and not every one. The table lists some 110,000 clones, more than 30% of them singletons, with approximately 3.1% in the top ten. The sample originates from a study of CD8+ T cells in alopecia areata. Findings and caveats of the study: Normal skin contains resident alphabeta T cells, and these are also sequenced in scalp samples. Normal scalp showed lower clonality than lesional scalp, especially alopecia totalis/universalis.

The chain uses TRBV15 and TRBJ1-2, with 8 bases matching TRBD1. The receptor was derived from a human donor with alopecia areata. Sequencing used CD4+ T cells sorted from blood. This CDR3 reads CATSRGQGPFYGYTF. As DNA, the CDR3 is TGTGCCACCAGCAGAGGACAGGGGCCTTTCTATGGCTACACCTTC. The complete variable domain, with remaining parts taken from reference TRBV15 and TRBJ1-2, reads DAMVIQNPRYQVTQFGKPVTLSCSQTLNHNVMYWYQQKSSQAPKLLFHYYDKDFNNEADTPDNFQSRRPNTSFCFLDIRSPGLGDTAMYLCATSRGQGPFYGYTFGSGTRLTVV.